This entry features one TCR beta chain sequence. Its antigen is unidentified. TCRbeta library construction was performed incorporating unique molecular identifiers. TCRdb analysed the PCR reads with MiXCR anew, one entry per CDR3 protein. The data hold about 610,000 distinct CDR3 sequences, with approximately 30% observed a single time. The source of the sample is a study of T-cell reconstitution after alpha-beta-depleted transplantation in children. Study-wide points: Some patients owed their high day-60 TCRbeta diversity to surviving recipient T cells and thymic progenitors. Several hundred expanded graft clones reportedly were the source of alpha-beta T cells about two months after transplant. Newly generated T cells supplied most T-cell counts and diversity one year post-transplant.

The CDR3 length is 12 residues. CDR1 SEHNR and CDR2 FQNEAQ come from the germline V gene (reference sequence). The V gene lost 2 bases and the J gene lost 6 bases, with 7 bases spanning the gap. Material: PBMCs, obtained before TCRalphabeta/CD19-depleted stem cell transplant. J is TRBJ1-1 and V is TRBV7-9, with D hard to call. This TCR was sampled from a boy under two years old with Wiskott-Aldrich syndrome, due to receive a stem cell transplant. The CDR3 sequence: CASSLSSAEAFF. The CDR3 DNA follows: TGTGCCAGCAGCTTATCGTCGGCTGAAGCTTTCTTT.